The 20 T cell receptor beta chains reported below all come from one sample, sequenced in a study of neurological immune-mediated disorders. MiXCR was run by TCRdb on the 5' RACE reads, yielding one entry per CDR3 protein. The data hold 20,000 to 25,000 distinct CDR3 sequences, with approximately 5.9% observed a single time. The sequencing input was CD8+ T cells from blood. These TCRs come from a young man in good health.

This clonotype was picked up many times. CDR3 nucleotide sequence: TGTGCCAGCAGCGTAGAGGCAGGGGGCGACGAGCAGTACTTC. This encodes CASSVEAGGDEQYF. The J gene is TRBJ2-7, the V gene TRBV9; 8 nucleotides align to TRBD1. The CDR3 length is 14 residues. V shed 0 bases, J shed 5 bases, and the junction held 4 bases outside the gene matches. Germline values: CDR1 SGDLS, CDR2 YYNGEE.

This clonotype was counted many times. The chain carries TRBV5-1 and TRBJ2-5; 7 nucleotides match TRBD2. From germline, CDR1 is SGHRS and CDR2 YFSETQ. The CDR3 is 15 amino acids. V trimming: 2 bases; J trimming: 1 base; junction bases outside the gene matches: 5. DNA for the CDR3: TGCGCCAGCAGCTTTGGGTCTAGCGGCCAAGAGACCCAGTACTTC. This codes for CASSFGSSGQETQYF.

The chain combines TRBV4-3 with TRBJ2-3; D remains ambiguous. The CDR3 consists of 15 residues. The germline gives CDR1 LGHNA, CDR2 YSLEER. V lost 4 bases, J lost 2 bases, and 13 bases lay in between. CDR3 protein: CASSPSADFTDTQYF. For the CDR3, the DNA is TGCGCCAGCAGCCCATCGGCGGATTTCACAGATACGCAGTATTTT.

This clonotype has ten or more counts. The chain employs TRBV6-6 and TRBJ1-2, with 7 bases matching TRBD1. Trimming took 7 bases from V and 7 from J; bases not matched to a gene: 15. The CDR3 contains 15 residues. Germline V gene sequence: CDR1 MNHNY, CDR2 SVGAGI (reference sequence). The CDR3 protein is CASNTYVTGISGYTF. The CDR3 bases are TGTGCCAGCAATACCTACGTGACAGGGATTAGTGGCTACACCTTC.

The sample holds many counts of this clonotype. This CDR3 is CASSPHSNQPQHF. The CDR3, as DNA: TGTGCCAGCAGCCCTCATAGCAATCAGCCCCAGCATTTT. This chain joins TRBV6-5 and TRBJ1-5; D is unresolved. The CDR3 length is 13 residues. The V end lost 6 bases, the J end lost 0 bases, and 6 bases lay between the germline ends. Germline values: CDR1 MNHEY, CDR2 SVGAGI.

This clonotype was seen repeatedly, ten times or more. This rearrangement joins TRBV10-3 to TRBJ1-1; the D gene is possibly TRBD1 (6 bases). Germline V gene sequence: CDR1 ENHRY, CDR2 SYGVKD. The germline V and J ends were trimmed by 3 bases and 1 base, with 6 bases remaining between them. The CDR3 runs 13 residues. The CDR3 DNA sequence: TGTGCCATCAGTGACAGGGGGAACACTGAAGCTTTCTTT. It yields the protein CAISDRGNTEAFF.

This clonotype came up many times. The V call is TRBV7-9, the J call TRBJ2-7; D may be TRBD2 (6 bases). This CDR3 is built from 12 residues. V dropped 3 bases and J dropped 5 bases, with 8 bases sitting between them. Looked up from germline, CDR1 is SEHNR and CDR2 is FQNEAQ (reference sequence). CDR3 residues: CASSFAGNEQYF. The CDR3 nucleotides read TGTGCCAGCAGCTTTGCGGGGAACGAGCAGTACTTC.

This clonotype was observed at least ten times. V and J are TRBV4-2 and TRBJ1-1, with D uncertain. Germline CDR1 reads LGHNA; CDR2 reads YNFKEQ. The CDR3 sequence is 14 residues long. Trimming cost V 4 bases and J 1 base, with 10 bases left between them. The CDR3 protein is CASSPFTENTEAFF. As DNA, the CDR3 is TGTGCCAGCAGCCCCTTTACAGAGAACACTGAAGCTTTCTTT.

This clonotype was counted many times. The CDR3: CSVEAFGQWGSEAFF. In DNA form, the CDR3 reads TGCAGCGTTGAAGCCTTCGGACAGTGGGGTTCTGAAGCTTTCTTT. The rearrangement links TRBV29-1 to TRBJ1-1; a weak D match, TRBD1 (6 bases). Germline V CDR1 and CDR2: SQVTM, ANQGSEA. The CDR3 is 15 amino acids. With 1 base removed from V and 6 bases from J, the gap between germline ends came to 18 bases.

This clonotype has at least ten counts. This rearrangement joins TRBV7-9 to TRBJ2-1; tentative D call: TRBD1 (5 bases). The CDR3 loop spans 12 amino acids. Germline assignment: CDR1 SEHNR and CDR2 FQNEAQ (reference sequence). The ends were cut back, 5 bases at V and 8 bases at J, with 10 bases in the middle. The DNA of the CDR3 is TGTGCCAGCAGCCAGGGTGGGGATGAGCAGTTCTTC. It specifies CASSQGGDEQFF.

This clonotype was seen repeatedly, ten times or more. This rearrangement joins TRBV20-1 to TRBJ1-1; 10 bases line up with TRBD1. CDR1 and CDR2 from the germline V gene are DFQATT and SNEGSKA (reference sequence). This CDR3 contains 14 residues. J gave up 4 bases and V 3 bases, and 5 bases lay outside the gene matches. The CDR3 DNA reads TGCAGTGCTAGGGTGGGACAGGGGAGCACTGAAGCTTTCTTT. Translating gives CSARVGQGSTEAFF.

This clonotype was seen repeatedly, ten times or more. The V and J genes are TRBV5-5 and TRBJ1-1; a possible D gene is TRBD1 (6 bases). Germline assignment: CDR1 SGHKS and CDR2 YYEKEE (reference sequence). This CDR3 comprises 14 residues. Trimming took 4 bases from V and 5 from J, leaving 15 bases between them. CDR3 amino acids: CASSDRQVGTEAFF. Written as DNA, the CDR3 is TGTGCCAGCAGCGATCGACAGGTCGGAACTGAAGCTTTCTTT.

This clonotype is medium-sized. J is TRBJ2-3 and V is TRBV12-3 or TRBV12-4; D tentatively fits TRBD1 or TRBD2 (5 bases each). There are 14 residues in the CDR3. The V end lost 4 bases, the J end lost 2 bases, and 10 bases lay between the germline ends. The CDR3 protein is CASSWGKATDTQYF. DNA for the CDR3: TGTGCCAGCAGTTGGGGGAAGGCCACAGATACGCAGTATTTT.

V gene TRBV9 combines with J gene TRBJ2-3; a weak D match, TRBD2 (6 bases). With 3 bases removed from V and 5 bases from J, the gap between germline ends came to 16 bases. CDR1 and CDR2 (germline): SGDLS, YYNGEE. CDR3 length equals 15 residues. CDR3: CASSARGGGKDTQYF. The CDR3 DNA sequence: TGTGCCAGCAGCGCGCGGGGTGGCGGCAAAGATACGCAGTATTTT.

In its sample, this clonotype was seen many times. The chain recombines TRBV7-2 with TRBJ1-5, with no clear D. Deletions cut 2 bases from V and 5 bases from J, with 16 bases between. The CDR3 extends over 16 amino acids. The germline V gene has CDR1 SGHTA and CDR2 FQGNSA. For the CDR3, the DNA is TGTGCCAGCAGCTTACCCGAGATTTCGGGATATCAGCCCCAGCATTTT. Its translation is CASSLPEISGYQPQHF.

There are many counts of this clonotype. The chain joins TRBV28 to TRBJ2-7; 9 bases match TRBD1. CDR3 length: 13 amino acids. Germline V gene data show CDR1 as MDHEN and CDR2 as SYDVKM. The ends lost 6 bases at V and 5 bases at J; junction bases unmatched: 5. CDR3 protein: CASRSGTGNEQYF. The CDR3 bases are TGTGCCAGCAGATCCGGGACAGGGAACGAGCAGTACTTC. The whole variable domain, filled in from reference TRBV28 and TRBJ2-7, reads DVKVTQSSRYLVKRTGEKVFLECVQDMDHENMFWYRQDPGLGLRLIYFSYDVKMKEKGDIPEGYSVSREKKERFSLILESASTNQTSMYLCASRSGTGNEQYFGPGTRLTVT.

Ten or more counts support this clonotype. The gene calls are TRBV9 and TRBJ1-2; 11 bases are a match to TRBD1. This CDR3 contains 15 residues. CDR1 SGDLS and CDR2 YYNGEE come from the germline V gene. The V segment lost 2 bases and the J segment 5 bases; nucleotides outside the gene matches: 5. The CDR3 is CASSVGTGGNYGYTF. CDR3 nucleotide sequence: TGTGCCAGCAGCGTTGGGACAGGGGGAAATTATGGCTACACCTTC.

This clonotype has a count of ten or more. The chain's CDR3 is CASSLAPTKSFNTEAFF. CDR3 bases: TGTGCCAGCAGCTTAGCCCCCACAAAGAGTTTCAACACTGAAGCTTTCTTT. The chain recombines TRBV11-2 with TRBJ1-1; D uncertain. V lost 1 base and J 2 bases, leaving 17 bases between the germline ends. The length of the CDR3 is 17 residues. In germline, CDR1 is SGHAT, CDR2 FQNNGV.

This clonotype has at least ten counts. The J gene is TRBJ2-2, the V gene TRBV7-9, with no clear D. The germline V gene has CDR1 SEHNR and CDR2 FQNEAQ (reference sequence). V lost 2 bases, J lost 0 bases, and 7 bases lay in between. This CDR3 comprises 15 residues. This CDR3 is CASSLKTANTGELFF. The DNA of the CDR3 is TGTGCCAGCAGCTTAAAGACCGCGAACACCGGGGAGCTGTTTTTT.

This clonotype was seen ten or more times. The rearrangement links TRBV20-1 to TRBJ2-2, with D perhaps matching TRBD2 (6 bases). The CDR3 loop spans 13 amino acids. V gave up 3 bases and J gave up 4 bases, with 9 bases separating them. The germline gives CDR1 DFQATT, CDR2 SNEGSKA (reference sequence). This chain's CDR3 is CSASIGGTGELFF. The CDR3 DNA reads as TGCAGTGCTAGTATCGGGGGCACCGGGGAGCTGTTTTTT.